The rows below give T cell receptor beta chains drawn from one sample of a study of T cells in lung cancer brain metastases. The protocol was immunoSEQ multiplex PCR, while the TCRdb copy is restricted to in-frame clones and leaves out a portion. The data contain roughly 5,500 clones, 88% of them singletons. The source material was tumor tissue from the primary lung tumor. The receptors were gathered from a man aged 70 or older with non-small cell lung cancer. Each CDR3 is given with its conserved first and last residue. The order of the fields is CDR3 DNA, CDR3 protein, clone size, V gene, J gene, D gene. A D gene is named only where the DNA matches it firmly. Clone size is not always given. Where it is, it says once, few, many or a class for expanded clones.

DNA: TGTGCCAGCAGCTGGGGTGGGGGCCCCACCTCTGAAGCTTTCTTT
CDR3: CASSWGGGPTSEAFF
size: .
V: TRBV7-9
J: TRBJ1-1
D: .

DNA: TGTGCCAGTACGCGTGGGTGGGATGGCTATGGCTACACCTTC
CDR3: CASTRGWDGYGYTF
size: .
V: TRBV2
J: TRBJ1-2
D: .

DNA: TGTGTCAGCAGTTACACCGGACGGTACTATGGCTACACCTTC
CDR3: CVSSYTGRYYGYTF
size: .
V: TRBV6-6
J: TRBJ1-2
D: .

DNA: TGCAGCGCCCTGAGACGAGAGACCCAGTACTTC
CDR3: CSALRRETQYF
size: .
V: TRBV29-1
J: TRBJ2-5
D: .

DNA: TGTGCCAGCAGCCAAGCCGGGGAGCTGTTTTTT
CDR3: CASSQAGELFF
size: few
V: TRBV6-5
J: TRBJ2-2
D: .

DNA: TGCGCCAGCAGCTTGGAACTAGCGGGAGTAGAGACCCAGTACTTC
CDR3: CASSLELAGVETQYF
size: .
V: TRBV5-1
J: TRBJ2-5
D: TRBD2

DNA: TGCAGTGCTAGTTTGGGGAGGGGCTACACCTTC
CDR3: CSASLGRGYTF
size: .
V: TRBV20-1
J: TRBJ1-2
D: .

DNA: TGTGCCGGGGGACAGGGGAATAATGAGCAGTTCTTC
CDR3: CAGGQGNNEQFF
size: .
V: TRBV6-6
J: TRBJ2-1
D: TRBD1

DNA: TGTGCCAGCAGTTTTAGAACAGGGAATTTCGGGTATGGCTACACCTTC
CDR3: CASSFRTGNFGYGYTF
size: .
V: TRBV6-5
J: TRBJ1-2
D: .

DNA: TGTGCCAGCAGATATAGGAATTATAATTCACCCCTCCACTTT
CDR3: CASRYRNYNSPLHF
size: .
V: TRBV6-5
J: TRBJ1-6
D: .

DNA: TGTGCCAGCAGCTTAGATGGGCGGGGGTACGAAGCTTTCTTT
CDR3: CASSLDGRGYEAFF
size: .
V: TRBV11-2
J: TRBJ1-1
D: .

DNA: TGCAGCGTTGAAGACCACAGGGGAATGGCCTACGAGCAGTACTTC
CDR3: CSVEDHRGMAYEQYF
size: .
V: TRBV29-1
J: TRBJ2-7
D: TRBD1

DNA: TGTGCCAGCTCCCAGACTAGCGGGTTTGAGCAGTTCTTC
CDR3: CASSQTSGFEQFF
size: .
V: TRBV18
J: TRBJ2-1
D: TRBD2

DNA: TGTGCCATCAGTGACAGGGGAACTGAAGCTTTCTTT
CDR3: CAISDRGTEAFF
size: .
V: TRBV10-3
J: TRBJ1-1
D: .

DNA: TGTGCCAGCAGCAACGTGCGGGGGCATCGGTCCTACGAGCAGTACTTC
CDR3: CASSNVRGHRSYEQYF
size: .
V: TRBV11-2
J: TRBJ2-7
D: .

DNA: TGTGCCAGCAGCCAAGAAATTGGGGGGACTGAAGCTTTCTTT
CDR3: CASSQEIGGTEAFF
size: .
V: TRBV14
J: TRBJ1-1
D: .

DNA: TGTGCCAGCAGCTCCTTCGGGGGCCTAGAGACCCAGTACTTC
CDR3: CASSSFGGLETQYF
size: .
V: TRBV7-9
J: TRBJ2-5
D: .

DNA: TGTGCCAGTAGTTATACAGGGTATGGCTACACCTTC
CDR3: CASSYTGYGYTF
size: few
V: TRBV19
J: TRBJ1-2
D: .

DNA: TGCGCCAGCAGCACCTACGGGACAGTCAATTCACCCCTCCACTTT
CDR3: CASSTYGTVNSPLHF
size: .
V: TRBV5-1
J: TRBJ1-6
D: TRBD1

DNA: TGTGCCAGCAGCGGACTAGCGGAAGAGACCCAGTACTTC
CDR3: CASSGLAEETQYF
size: .
V: TRBV7-6
J: TRBJ2-5
D: TRBD2

DNA: TGTGCCAGCAGCTTGGGCCGAGGGGGGTGGCAGCCCCAGCATTTT
CDR3: CASSLGRGGWQPQHF
size: .
V: TRBV11-2
J: TRBJ1-5
D: .

DNA: TGTGCCAGTAGTGCAGGGGGCAATCAGCCCCAGCATTTT
CDR3: CASSAGGNQPQHF
size: .
V: TRBV19
J: TRBJ1-5
D: .

DNA: TGCGCCAGCACTGAGACAGCGAACACCGGGGAGCTGTTTTTT
CDR3: CASTETANTGELFF
size: .
V: TRBV5-1
J: TRBJ2-2
D: .

DNA: TGCGCCAGCAGCTCGAAACTAGCGGGAGTCTACGAGCAGTACTTC
CDR3: CASSSKLAGVYEQYF
size: .
V: TRBV5-1
J: TRBJ2-7
D: TRBD2

DNA: TGTGCCATCAGCTTGGGGGCTACGAACACTGAAGCTTTCTTT
CDR3: CAISLGATNTEAFF
size: .
V: TRBV10-3
J: TRBJ1-1
D: .

DNA: TGTGCCTGGAGTGTAGGGACAGGGGGTCTCTACGGCTACACCTTC
CDR3: CAWSVGTGGLYGYTF
size: .
V: TRBV30
J: TRBJ1-2
D: TRBD1

DNA: TGTGCCAGCAGTGAACGTATGGGTCCCTATAATTCACCCCTCCACTTT
CDR3: CASSERMGPYNSPLHF
size: .
V: TRBV6-1
J: TRBJ1-6
D: .

DNA: TGTGCCAGCAGTGGGGTCTCTGGAAACACCATATATTTT
CDR3: CASSGVSGNTIYF
size: .
V: TRBV2
J: TRBJ1-3
D: .

DNA: TGTGCCAGCAGTGTACTAGCGGGAGTAAGCTACGAGCAGTACTTC
CDR3: CASSVLAGVSYEQYF
size: .
V: TRBV14
J: TRBJ2-7
D: TRBD2

DNA: TGTGTCAGAAGTCCAATGGGGTGGCTAGCGGGAGACAATGAGCAGTTCTTC
CDR3: CVRSPMGWLAGDNEQFF
size: .
V: TRBV7-5
J: TRBJ2-1
D: .

DNA: TGTGCCAGCAGTCCATCAGGGGGACGGAAACTGTTTTTT
CDR3: CASSPSGGRKLFF
size: .
V: TRBV27
J: TRBJ1-4
D: TRBD1

DNA: TGTGCCATCGGAGCAGGACACCCTCAAGAGACCCAGTACTTC
CDR3: CAIGAGHPQETQYF
size: once
V: TRBV10-3
J: TRBJ2-5
D: .

DNA: TGTGCCAGCACCGCGAATGCAGGGGGGACTGTCGAGCAGTACTTC
CDR3: CASTANAGGTVEQYF
size: once
V: TRBV11-2
J: TRBJ2-7
D: .

DNA: TGTGCCAGCTGCTTTCGCGGGGGAGAGAAGCTATGCAATCAGCCCCAGCATTTT
CDR3: CASCFRGGEKLCNQPQHF
size: .
V: TRBV11-3
J: TRBJ1-5
D: .

DNA: TGTGCCAGCAGCTTAGCGGGCGATACGCAGTATTTT
CDR3: CASSLAGDTQYF
size: .
V: TRBV5-4
J: TRBJ2-3
D: .

DNA: TGTGCCAGCAGCGTAGCACAGGGCTTGGGGGGCTACACCTTC
CDR3: CASSVAQGLGGYTF
size: .
V: TRBV9
J: TRBJ1-2
D: .

DNA: TGTGCCAGTCTCCCCTACGGGGGCGCGGGGGGGACTGAAGCTTTCTTT
CDR3: CASLPYGGAGGTEAFF
size: .
V: TRBV19
J: TRBJ1-1
D: .

DNA: TGTGCCAGCAGCTTGAGGCGACAGGTCAATCAGCCCCAGCATTTT
CDR3: CASSLRRQVNQPQHF
size: .
V: TRBV5-6
J: TRBJ1-5
D: .

DNA: TGTGCCAGTACCAATCGCAGGGACCGACAAGAGACCCAGTACTTC
CDR3: CASTNRRDRQETQYF
size: few
V: TRBV19
J: TRBJ2-5
D: .

DNA: TGTGCCAGTAGTATCGCAGGGTCGGGCACTGAAGCTTTCTTT
CDR3: CASSIAGSGTEAFF
size: .
V: TRBV19
J: TRBJ1-1
D: .

DNA: TGCGCCAGCAGCTTATCCGGGACAGGGTCGGAGACCCAGTACTTC
CDR3: CASSLSGTGSETQYF
size: .
V: TRBV5-1
J: TRBJ2-5
D: TRBD1

DNA: TGTGCCAGCTCACCAGTACGGCTTGATGCGTACTACGAGCAGTACTTC
CDR3: CASSPVRLDAYYEQYF
size: .
V: TRBV18
J: TRBJ2-7
D: .

DNA: TGTGCCAGCTCACCAGCAGGGGGCGCGTATGGCTACACCTTC
CDR3: CASSPAGGAYGYTF
size: .
V: TRBV18
J: TRBJ1-2
D: TRBD1

DNA: TGTGCCAGCAGCCCGACACCAGGGGGCGCAGGGTACTTC
CDR3: CASSPTPGGAGYF
size: .
V: TRBV7-9
J: TRBJ2-5
D: TRBD1

DNA: TGTGCCAGCAGCCCATTGGGGGGGACCATTAATCAGCCCCAGCATTTT
CDR3: CASSPLGGTINQPQHF
size: .
V: TRBV7-8
J: TRBJ1-5
D: .

DNA: TGTGCTAGTGCCTGGACCACCGGGGAGCTGTTTTTT
CDR3: CASAWTTGELFF
size: .
V: TRBV12-5
J: TRBJ2-2
D: .

DNA: TGTGCCAGCAGCCGCCTTGGGGGAGCGGGGGCCAACACCGGGGAGCTGTTTTTT
CDR3: CASSRLGGAGANTGELFF
size: .
V: TRBV4-2
J: TRBJ2-2
D: TRBD2

DNA: TGTGCCAGCAGTCCTCAGGGGGCCGAGACCCAGTACTTC
CDR3: CASSPQGAETQYF
size: .
V: TRBV28
J: TRBJ2-5
D: TRBD1

DNA: TGTGCCAGCAGCTCAAATTGGGGGTTGGGCCTCTTC
CDR3: CASSSNWGLGLF
size: .
V: TRBV11-3
J: TRBJ2-7
D: .

DNA: TGTGCCAGCAGTCCGGGGACGTACGGCTACACCTTT
CDR3: CASSPGTYGYTF
size: .
V: TRBV27
J: TRBJ1-2
D: .

DNA: TGCGCCAGCAGCCGACTAGCGGGAGGGGCCAATGAGCAGTTCTTC
CDR3: CASSRLAGGANEQFF
size: .
V: TRBV4-1
J: TRBJ2-1
D: TRBD2

DNA: TGTGCCAGTAGTTCCTCCGAGTATAGCAATCAGCCCCAGCATTTT
CDR3: CASSSSEYSNQPQHF
size: .
V: TRBV19
J: TRBJ1-5
D: .

DNA: TGTGCCAGCAGCTTTGGACATAAAGACAGGGGGTCGGCTTTCTTT
CDR3: CASSFGHKDRGSAFF
size: .
V: TRBV7-9
J: TRBJ1-1
D: TRBD1

DNA: TGTGCTAGTGGTTTGGTCCCCCTTGGCAGGGACTACACTGAAGCTTTCTTT
CDR3: CASGLVPLGRDYTEAFF
size: .
V: TRBV12-5
J: TRBJ1-1
D: .

DNA: TGTGCCAGCAGCTGGGAAGCGGGAGGGCCAGATACGCAGTATTTT
CDR3: CASSWEAGGPDTQYF
size: .
V: TRBV11-2
J: TRBJ2-3
D: TRBD2

DNA: TGTGCCAGCGCCCACGGTTATCCCGGGGAGCTGTTTTTT
CDR3: CASAHGYPGELFF
size: .
V: TRBV2
J: TRBJ2-2
D: .

DNA: TGTGCCAGCAGCTTAGATGGAGCGGGAGGGCCGTTAGGTGAGCAGTTCTTC
CDR3: CASSLDGAGGPLGEQFF
size: .
V: TRBV11-2
J: TRBJ2-1
D: TRBD2

DNA: TGTGCCCGGGACAGAACCATGAACACTGAAGCTTTCTTT
CDR3: CARDRTMNTEAFF
size: .
V: TRBV30
J: TRBJ1-1
D: TRBD1

DNA: TGTGCCTGGAGTGTGGGAGGGAGGAACTATGGCTACACCTTC
CDR3: CAWSVGGRNYGYTF
size: few
V: TRBV30
J: TRBJ1-2
D: .